The next 24 T cell receptor beta chains were all read from a single sample in a study of cytomegalovirus exposure and HLA in healthy donors. Repertoires were generated with immunoSEQ multiplex PCR, while TCRdb's copy carries only in-frame clones and drops some. The sample includes about 240,000 clones, 70% to 90% of them seen just once. Material: PBMCs. All receptors derive from a woman in her twenties or thirties in good health and CMV-seropositive.

The chain is built from TRBV7-6 and TRBJ2-7; 12 bases are a match to TRBD2. Trimming cost V 5 bases and J 5 bases; bases outside gene matches: 10. The CDR3 runs to 16 residues. The germline V gene encodes CDR1 SGHVS and CDR2 FNYEAQ. CDR3 residues: CASSPMPGLAGNEQYF. The DNA of the CDR3 is TGTGCCAGCAGCCCCATGCCGGGACTAGCGGGTAACGAGCAGTACTTC. Supplemented by reference TRBV7-6 and TRBJ2-7, the full variable domain reads GAGVSQSPRYKVTKRGQDVALRCDPISGHVSLYWYRQALGQGPEFLTYFNYEAQQDKSGLPNDRFSAERPEGSISTLTIQRTEQRDSAMYRCASSPMPGLAGNEQYFGPGTRLTVT.

The chain employs TRBV2 and TRBJ1-4; D ambiguous. CDR1 and CDR2 from the germline V gene are SNHLY and FYNNEI. V shed 7 bases and J shed 0 bases, with 9 bases lying between them. This CDR3 region has 14 residues. CDR3 DNA sequence: TGTGCCAGCATCGGAACAGCAACTAATGAAAAACTGTTTTTT. Its protein product is CASIGTATNEKLFF.

V is TRBV5-1 and J is TRBJ2-5; D perhaps matches TRBD1 (6 bases). The CDR3 sequence is 15 residues long. Deletions cut 1 base from V and 4 bases from J, with 14 bases between. Germline-derived CDR1 and CDR2 are SGHRS and YFSETQ. CDR3 in amino acids: CASSLSRGSLETQYF. As DNA, the CDR3 is TGCGCCAGCAGCTTGAGTAGGGGGAGCCTAGAGACCCAGTACTTC. The whole variable domain, remainder taken from reference TRBV5-1 and TRBJ2-5, is KAGVTQTPRYLIKTRGQQVTLSCSPISGHRSVSWYQQTPGQGLQFLFEYFSETQRNKGNFPGRFSGRQFSNSRSEMNVSTLELGDSALYLCASSLSRGSLETQYFGPGTRLLVL.

V usage is TRBV5-1 and J usage is TRBJ2-7, with 12 bases that match TRBD2. CDR1 is SGHRS and CDR2 is YFSETQ in the germline V gene. The CDR3 runs 16 residues. Trimming at V came to 2 bases and at J to 3 bases, leaving 6 bases not matched to a gene. The CDR3 coding sequence is TGCGCCAGCAGCTTAGGTTTGACTAGCGGGAGCTACGAGCAGTACTTC. As protein: CASSLGLTSGSYEQYF.

The J gene is TRBJ1-1, the V gene TRBV28, with D uncertain. This CDR3 region has 12 residues. Germline CDR1 and CDR2: MDHEN and SYDVKM. The ends were cut back, 2 bases at V and 4 bases at J, with 5 bases in the middle. CDR3 amino acids: CASSLTRTEAFF. The CDR3, as DNA: TGTGCCAGCAGTTTAACACGCACTGAAGCTTTCTTT.

For the CDR3, the DNA is TGTGCCAGCAGTGAATATAGGGCGGACAGGGAGTGCGAGCAGTACTTC. This encodes CASSEYRADRECEQYF. The chain carries TRBV25-1 and TRBJ2-7; 8 nucleotides agree with TRBD1. After removal of 0 bases from V and 6 bases from J, the junction contained 10 bases not matched to a gene. The germline V gene has CDR1 MGHDK and CDR2 SYGVNS. The CDR3 consists of 16 residues.

This rearrangement joins TRBV2 to TRBJ2-7; weak D call: TRBD1 (6 bases). V lost 3 bases and J lost 7, with 19 bases in between. Germline V gene data show CDR1 as SNHLY and CDR2 as FYNNEI. CDR3 size: 15 residues. CDR3 region: CASSDRDIRAREQYF. The CDR3 DNA follows: TGTGCCAGCAGTGACCGGGACATAAGGGCGAGGGAGCAGTACTTC.

The chain carries TRBV28 and TRBJ1-1, with D perhaps matching TRBD1 (5 bases). CDR1 is MDHEN and CDR2 is SYDVKM in the germline V gene. The CDR3 sequence is 15 residues long. V shed 6 bases and J shed 0 bases, with 14 bases lying between them. The CDR3 loop reads CASRIRSGVNTEAFF. The CDR3 DNA sequence: TGTGCCAGCAGAATTAGGTCGGGGGTGAACACTGAAGCTTTCTTT.

CDR3 in amino acids: CATSSEGLTVNTEAFF. The CDR3 DNA sequence: TGTGCCACCAGCAGTGAAGGGTTGACAGTGAACACTGAAGCTTTCTTT. The rearrangement links TRBV15 to TRBJ1-1; D might be TRBD1 (5 bases). Germline V gene lookup returns CDR1 LNHNV and CDR2 YYDKDF (reference sequence). The CDR3 length is 16 residues. V was pared by 3 bases and J by 0 bases, with 14 bases between.

The chain couples TRBV28 to TRBJ2-3; 8 bases match TRBD1. V lost 7 bases to trimming and J lost 8 bases; unmatched junction nucleotides: 11. This CDR3 spans 14 amino acids. Germline-derived CDR1 and CDR2 are MDHEN and SYDVKM. The CDR3 DNA reads as TGTGCCAGCACCTCGGACAGGGTTGGGGGTACGCAGTATTTT. Translated: CASTSDRVGGTQYF.

This chain joins TRBV4-1 and TRBJ1-5; 7 bases are shared with TRBD1. This CDR3 spans 14 amino acids. CDR1 MGHRA and CDR2 YSYEKL come from the germline V gene. After removal of 5 bases from V and 4 bases from J, the junction contained 5 bases not matched to a gene. In DNA, the CDR3 is TGCGCCAGCAGCTTGGACAGGACGAATCAGCCCCAGCATTTT. It encodes CASSLDRTNQPQHF.

The chain recombines TRBV27 with TRBJ2-7; tentative D call: TRBD2 (6 bases). The germline gives CDR1 MNHEY, CDR2 SMNVEV (reference sequence). The CDR3 is 14 amino acids. V lost 4 bases to trimming and J lost 0 bases, with 10 bases between them. CDR3: CASSSSGSSYEQYF. The CDR3 DNA reads TGTGCCAGCAGTTCCAGCGGGTCCTCCTACGAGCAGTACTTC.

The chain couples TRBV5-1 to TRBJ1-3; 7 nucleotides line up with TRBD1. The CDR3 has 14 residues. Looked up from germline, CDR1 is SGHRS and CDR2 is YFSETQ. With V trimmed by 3 bases and J by 2 bases, 2 bases remained unmatched. The CDR3: CASSSGGPGNTIYF. The CDR3 region has the DNA TGCGCCAGCAGCTCAGGGGGTCCTGGAAACACCATATATTTT.

The gene calls are TRBV5-5 and TRBJ2-1; a possible D gene is TRBD2 (6 bases). Per the germline V gene, CDR1 is SGHKS and CDR2 is YYEKEE (reference sequence). V gave up 7 bases and J gave up 0 bases, with 14 bases separating them. This CDR3 region has 15 residues. This CDR3 is CASLGGVSSYNEQFF. CDR3 nucleotide sequence: TGTGCCAGCCTTGGAGGGGTCAGCTCCTACAATGAGCAGTTCTTC.

The chain has TRBV9 and TRBJ2-2; 8 bases map to TRBD1. The CDR3 sequence is 18 residues long. Per the germline V gene, CDR1 is SGDLS and CDR2 is YYNGEE. Germline trimming cut 4 bases from V and 0 bases from J; bases unmatched to any gene: 11. DNA for the CDR3: TGTGCCAGCAGCCCGCGGACAGGGTGGGGGACGAACACCGGGGAGCTGTTTTTT. It is translated as CASSPRTGWGTNTGELFF.

J is TRBJ2-7 and V is TRBV30; TRBD2 matches 7 bases. This CDR3 spans 14 amino acids. J lost 0 bases, V lost 2 bases, and 4 bases had no gene match. CDR1 is GTSNPN and CDR2 is SVGIG in the germline V gene (reference sequence). Here the CDR3 reads CAWSKWEGSYEQYF. The CDR3 coding sequence is TGTGCCTGGAGTAAGTGGGAGGGCTCCTACGAGCAGTACTTC.

In this sample, this clone turned up once. The CDR3 region has the DNA TGCGCCAGCAGCTTGGTGGGAGGGGTCGGAGAGACCCAGTACTTC. Amino acid sequence: CASSLVGGVGETQYF. V usage is TRBV5-1 and J usage is TRBJ2-5, with 7 bases fitting TRBD2. V trimming: 0 bases; J trimming: 4 bases; junction bases outside the gene matches: 6. The CDR3 spans 15 residues. Germline CDR1 and CDR2: SGHRS and YFSETQ.

The V and J genes are TRBV5-5 and TRBJ2-1; perhaps TRBD1 as D (6 bases). CDR3 length: 12 residues. Germline V CDR1 and CDR2: SGHKS, YYEKEE (reference sequence). Trimming removed 4 bases from V and 10 bases from J, with 12 bases in between. The CDR3 here is CASSPWTDEQFF. The DNA for the CDR3 is TGTGCCAGCAGCCCCTGGACAGACGAGCAGTTCTTC.

The gene calls are TRBV7-9 and TRBJ1-1, with 9 bases fitting TRBD1. CDR3 length: 15 amino acids. Germline CDR1 is SEHNR and CDR2 is FQNEAQ (reference sequence). V dropped 7 bases and J dropped 3; count of bases not matched to a gene: 9. The CDR3 spells CASNQPGQGDTEAFF. The CDR3 DNA reads TGTGCCAGCAACCAACCGGGACAGGGAGACACTGAAGCTTTCTTT. The full variable domain, rest sourced from reference TRBV7-9 and TRBJ1-1, is DTGVSQNPRHKITKRGQNVTFRCDPISEHNRLYWYRQTLGQGPEFLTYFQNEAQLEKSRLLSDRFSAERPKGSFSTLEIQRTEQGDSAMYLCASNQPGQGDTEAFFGQGTRLTVV.

The CDR3 nucleotides read TGTGCCAGCAGTGAATCCCGGACCGGACAGACAGATACGCAGTATTTT. It translates to CASSESRTGQTDTQYF. The chain uses TRBV28 and TRBJ2-3, with TRBD1 as a possible D gene (6 bases). The V end was cut by 5 bases, the J end by 3 bases, with 18 bases between. From germline, CDR1 is MDHEN and CDR2 SYDVKM. The CDR3 runs to 16 residues.

The chain carries TRBV5-1 and TRBJ2-1, with 9 bases aligning to TRBD2. The CDR3 consists of 16 residues. CDR1 SGHRS and CDR2 YFSETQ come from the germline V gene. Losses at the gene ends were 0 bases for V and 3 bases for J; bases not matched to a gene: 4. Here the CDR3 DNA reads TGCGCCAGCAGCTTGGCATTAGCGGGAGACTACAATGAGCAGTTCTTC. Translated: CASSLALAGDYNEQFF.

The chain carries TRBV12-5 and TRBJ2-3; TRBD2 is a possible D gene (6 bases). V gave up 0 bases and J gave up 6 bases, with 7 bases separating them. The CDR3 has 13 residues. Germline V lookup: CDR1 LGHNT, CDR2 FRNRAP. DNA of the CDR3: TGTGCTAGTGGTTTGGTACGGGGGGATACGCAGTATTTT. This sequence encodes CASGLVRGDTQYF.

The CDR3 sequence is CASSETTNEKLFF. CDR3 in DNA: TGCGCCAGCAGTGAGACAACTAATGAAAAACTGTTTTTT. The chain is built from TRBV5-1 and TRBJ1-4; D is undetermined. Germline-derived CDR1 and CDR2 are SGHRS and YFSETQ. This CDR3 comprises 13 residues. Deletions cut 5 bases from V and 0 bases from J, with 5 bases between.

V usage is TRBV19 and J usage is TRBJ2-7, with 9 bases that match TRBD2. CDR3 length: 14 amino acids. Trimming at V came to 8 bases and at J to 5 bases, leaving 10 bases not matched to a gene. The germline gives CDR1 LNHDA, CDR2 SQIVND (reference sequence). The CDR3 coding sequence is TGTGCCAGTGCAATTGCGAGCGGGAGGAACGAGCAGTACTTC. It encodes CASAIASGRNEQYF. Combining the CDR3 with reference TRBV19 and TRBJ2-7 gives the whole variable domain DGGITQSPKYLFRKEGQNVTLSCEQNLNHDAMYWYRQDPGQGLRLIYYSQIVNDFQKGDIAEGYSVSREKKESFPLTVTSAQKNPTAFYLCASAIASGRNEQYFGPGTRLTVT.